This T cell receptor beta chain is from a study of T-cell reconstitution after alpha-beta-depleted transplantation in children. Study-wide results and caveats: After transplant, at about two months, alpha-beta T cells were reportedly derived from several hundred expanded graft clones. Diversity and T-cell counts at one year after transplant derived mostly from new T cells. Surviving thymic progenitors and recipient T cells were the source of high TCRbeta diversity at day 60 in some patients.

The CDR3 extends over 15 amino acids. CDR1 is SGDLS, CDR2 YYNGEE, per germline. V lost 0 bases and J lost 5, with 14 bases in between. Unique molecular identifiers were used to barcode this TCRbeta library. TCRdb fed the PCR reads into MiXCR, producing one record per CDR3 protein. This sample has 450,000 to 550,000 distinct CDR3 sequences, with roughly an eighth found just once. As regards this clonotype: What it recognizes is unknown.

The sequences come from PBMCs, mostly from graft donor cells, collected 180 days after TCRalphabeta/CD19-depleted stem cell transplant. The chain links TRBV9 to TRBJ1-1; TRBD1 might be the D (5 bases). This clonotype was sampled from a female patient aged 2 to 10 who had a stem cell transplant for aplastic anemia, so the T cells may come from the graft donor. CDR3 nucleotides: TGTGCCAGCAGCGTAGGACACCTGGGGGTGACTGAAGCTTTCTTT. Translation gives CASSVGHLGVTEAFF. The full variable domain, its missing parts supplied by reference TRBV9 and TRBJ1-1, is DSGVTQTPKHLITATGQRVTLRCSPRSGDLSVYWYQQSLDQGLQFLIQYYNGEERAKGNILERFSAQQFPDLHSELNLSSLELGDSALYFCASSVGHLGVTEAFFGQGTRLTVV.